Each of the 4 T cell receptor beta chains below was sequenced from the same sample in a study of blood T cells in healthy people across ages. A second PCR, run for about 6 to 11 cycles, used a sample-barcoded 5' primer plus a J-beta primer mix. TCRdb re-analysed the 5' RACE reads in MiXCR, keeping a single row per CDR3 protein. The data show over 500,000 distinct CDR3 sequences, with about 51% seen just once and roughly 14% held by the top ten. The sequenced sample consisted of blood. These receptors were obtained from an elderly woman in good health.

This clonotype appeared many times. The gene calls are TRBV25-1 and TRBJ2-6; 11 nucleotides agree with TRBD2. The V and J ends lost 6 bases and 2 bases, in that order; junction bases with no gene match: 6. The V gene's germline CDR1 is MGHDK and CDR2 SYGVNS. The CDR3 spans 17 residues. Here the CDR3 reads CASSSTSGIAGANVLTF. Written as DNA, the CDR3 is TGTGCCAGCAGCTCGACTAGCGGGATTGCTGGGGCCAACGTCCTGACTTTC.

This clonotype was seen many times. The rearrangement uses TRBV2 and TRBJ2-6; D gene unclear. Germline V lookup: CDR1 SNHLY, CDR2 FYNNEI. V gave up 6 bases and J gave up 0 bases, with 6 bases separating them. The CDR3 is made up of 14 amino acids. The CDR3 coding sequence is TGTGCCAGCAGACTGAGCTCTGGGGCCAACGTCCTGACTTTC. It is translated as CASRLSSGANVLTF.

This clonotype was seen a handful of times. The chain is built from TRBV3-1 and TRBJ2-3; the D gene could be TRBD1 or TRBD2 (6 bases each). V dropped 1 base and J dropped 1 base, with 9 bases sitting between them. The CDR3 runs to 15 residues. Germline CDR1 and CDR2: LGHDT and YNNKEL (reference sequence). CDR3 DNA sequence: TGTGCCAGCAGCCAAGGGGGGGCCGGCACAGATACGCAGTATTTT. It specifies CASSQGGAGTDTQYF.

The rearrangement joins TRBV29-1 to TRBJ2-7; TRBD2 agrees at 7 bases. Germline CDR1 and CDR2: SQVTM and ANQGSEA. The CDR3 length is 13 residues. J gave up 1 base and V 5 bases, and 5 bases lay outside the gene matches. CDR3 sequence (DNA): TGCAGCGTTAGGATACTAGCGTCCTACGAGCAGTACTTC. Amino acid sequence: CSVRILASYEQYF.